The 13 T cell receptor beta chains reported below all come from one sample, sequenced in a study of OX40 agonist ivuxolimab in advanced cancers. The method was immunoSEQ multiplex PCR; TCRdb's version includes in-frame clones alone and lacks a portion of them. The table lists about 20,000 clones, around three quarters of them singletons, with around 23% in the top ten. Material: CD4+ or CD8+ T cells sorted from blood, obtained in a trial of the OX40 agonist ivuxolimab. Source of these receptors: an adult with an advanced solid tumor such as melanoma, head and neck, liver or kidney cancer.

The CDR3 region is CASSLEGSGVYGYTF. The CDR3 DNA reads TGTGCCAGCAGTTTAGAAGGTAGCGGGGTCTATGGCTACACCTTC. The chain carries TRBV28 and TRBJ1-2; D is uncertain. Trimming took 2 bases from V and 4 from J, leaving 14 bases between them. This CDR3 spans 15 amino acids. Germline CDR1 reads MDHEN; CDR2 reads SYDVKM.

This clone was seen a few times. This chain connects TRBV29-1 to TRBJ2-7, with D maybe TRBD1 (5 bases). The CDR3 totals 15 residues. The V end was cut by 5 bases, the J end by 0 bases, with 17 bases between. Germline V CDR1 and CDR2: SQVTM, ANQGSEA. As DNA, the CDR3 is TGCAGCGTTAGCCTTTATGGCGGACACTCCTACGAGCAGTACTTC. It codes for CSVSLYGGHSYEQYF.

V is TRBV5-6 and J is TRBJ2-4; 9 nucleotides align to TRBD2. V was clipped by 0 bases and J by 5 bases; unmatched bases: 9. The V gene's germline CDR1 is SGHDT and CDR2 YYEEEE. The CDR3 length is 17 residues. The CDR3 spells CASSLDEAGGQQNIQYF. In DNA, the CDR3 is TGTGCCAGCAGCTTGGATGAAGCGGGGGGCCAACAAAACATTCAGTACTTC.

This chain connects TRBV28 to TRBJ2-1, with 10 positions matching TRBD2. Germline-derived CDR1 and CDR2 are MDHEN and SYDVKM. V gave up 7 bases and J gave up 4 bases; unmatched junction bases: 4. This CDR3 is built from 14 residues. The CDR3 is CASTVAGGYNEQFF. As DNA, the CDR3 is TGTGCCAGCACCGTAGCGGGGGGTTACAATGAGCAGTTCTTC.

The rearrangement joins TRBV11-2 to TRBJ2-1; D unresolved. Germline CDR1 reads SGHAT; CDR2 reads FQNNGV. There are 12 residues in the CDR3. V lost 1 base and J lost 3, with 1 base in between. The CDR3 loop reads CASSLGYNEQFF. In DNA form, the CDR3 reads TGTGCCAGCAGCTTAGGCTACAATGAGCAGTTCTTC.

CDR3 residues: CASSTGGQNQPQHF. CDR3 nucleotides: TGTGCCAGCAGCACAGGGGGTCAAAATCAGCCCCAGCATTTT. The gene calls are TRBV9 and TRBJ1-5; 8 positions agree with TRBD1. Unmatched junction bases numbered 4, after V lost 4 bases and J lost 4 bases. This CDR3 has 14 amino acids. Germline lookup yields CDR1 SGDLS and CDR2 YYNGEE.

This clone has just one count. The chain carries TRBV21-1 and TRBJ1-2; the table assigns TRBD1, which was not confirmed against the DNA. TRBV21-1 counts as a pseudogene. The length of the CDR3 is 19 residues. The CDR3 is CASRKAGRSGQALNYGYTF. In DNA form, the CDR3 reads TGTGCCAGCAGAAAGGCTGGCCGTTCGGGACAGGCCCTTAACTATGGCTACACCTTC.

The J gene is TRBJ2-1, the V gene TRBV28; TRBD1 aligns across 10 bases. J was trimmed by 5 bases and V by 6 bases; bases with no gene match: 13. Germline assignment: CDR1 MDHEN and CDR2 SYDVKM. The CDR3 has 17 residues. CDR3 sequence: CASSIDRGHKWNNEQFF. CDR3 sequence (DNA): TGTGCCAGCAGCATCGACAGGGGGCATAAATGGAACAATGAGCAGTTCTTC.

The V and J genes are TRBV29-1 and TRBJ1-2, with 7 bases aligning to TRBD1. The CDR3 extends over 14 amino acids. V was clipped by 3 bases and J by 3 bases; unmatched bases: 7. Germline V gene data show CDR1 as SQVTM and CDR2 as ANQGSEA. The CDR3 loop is CSVEAGTVYYGYTF. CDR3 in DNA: TGCAGCGTTGAGGCCGGGACAGTTTACTATGGCTACACCTTC.

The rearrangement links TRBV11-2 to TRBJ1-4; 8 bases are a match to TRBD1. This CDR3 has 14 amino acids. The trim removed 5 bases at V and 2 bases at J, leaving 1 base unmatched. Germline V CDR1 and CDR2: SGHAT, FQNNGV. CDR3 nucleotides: TGTGCCAGCAGCCGGACAGGGACTAATGAAAAACTGTTTTTT. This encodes CASSRTGTNEKLFF.

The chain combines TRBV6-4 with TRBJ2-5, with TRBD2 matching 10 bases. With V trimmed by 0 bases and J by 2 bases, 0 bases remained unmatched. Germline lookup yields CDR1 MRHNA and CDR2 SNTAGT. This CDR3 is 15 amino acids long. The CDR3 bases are TGTGCCAGCAGTGACTCTAGCGGGGGGCAAGAGACCCAGTACTTC. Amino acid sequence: CASSDSSGGQETQYF.

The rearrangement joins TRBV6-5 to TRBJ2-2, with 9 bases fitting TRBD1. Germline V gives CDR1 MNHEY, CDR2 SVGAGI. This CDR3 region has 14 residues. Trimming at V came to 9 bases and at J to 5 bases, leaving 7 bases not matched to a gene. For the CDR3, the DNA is TGTGCCAGTGACGGGACAGGGAGAACCGGGGAGCTGTTTTTT. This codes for CASDGTGRTGELFF.

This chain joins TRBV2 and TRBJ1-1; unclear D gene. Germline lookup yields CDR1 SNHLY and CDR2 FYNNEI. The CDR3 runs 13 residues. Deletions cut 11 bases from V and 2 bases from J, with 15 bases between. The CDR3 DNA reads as TGTGCCGCCTCCGGGCAAATTAACACTGAAGCTTTCTTT. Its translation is CAASGQINTEAFF.